Below, 5 T cell receptor beta chains from the same sample are listed, as sequenced in a study of spatial heterogeneity in lung cancer. Study outcomes and limitations: How many expanded intratumoral alpha and beta TCRs were present tracked the tumor mutation count, which was a count of nonsynonymous mutations.

The sample's time point: sample taken at primary tumor resection. TCRdb called the 5' RACE reads again in MiXCR, with one record for every CDR3 protein. The data hold more than 7,500 distinct CDR3 sequences, with roughly 2.8% observed a single time. The antigens these receptors bind are not known. This specimen was lung tumor tissue, taken at surgery. The receptors were gathered from a male donor with early-stage non-small cell lung cancer.

This chain uses TRBV7-9 with TRBJ2-2; 7 bases are a match to TRBD1. The V gene's germline CDR1 is SEHNR and CDR2 FQNEAQ (reference sequence). With V trimmed by 0 bases and J by 11 bases, 3 bases remained unmatched. The CDR3 loop spans 13 amino acids. CDR3 region: CASSLATGTELFF. The CDR3 nucleotides are TGTGCCAGCAGCTTAGCGACAGGGACCGAGCTGTTTTTT.

This clonotype was counted a few times. The chain recombines TRBV11-3 with TRBJ2-3; 14 bases line up with TRBD2. CDR3 length: 18 residues. Trimming at V came to 1 base and at J to 3 bases, leaving 6 bases not matched to a gene. The germline V gene has CDR1 SGHNT and CDR2 YENEEA. The CDR3 coding sequence is TGTGCCAGCAGCTTAGGACTAGCGGGGGGGCCTTGGACAGATACGCAGTATTTT. It translates to CASSLGLAGGPWTDTQYF. The whole variable domain, filled in from reference TRBV11-3 and TRBJ2-3, reads EAGVVQSPRYKIIEKKQPVAFWCNPISGHNTLYWYLQNLGQGPELLIRYENEEAVDDSQLPKDRFSAERLKGVDSTLKIQPAELGDSAVYLCASSLGLAGGPWTDTQYFGPGTRLTVL.

This clonotype occurred many times. The chain links TRBV20-1 to TRBJ2-5; D remains unclear. Trimming cost V 2 bases and J 2 bases, with 6 bases left between them. This CDR3 spans 12 amino acids. The germline gives CDR1 DFQATT, CDR2 SNEGSKA (reference sequence). CDR3 DNA sequence: TGCAGTGCTAGACCCCGACAAGAGACCCAGTACTTC. Protein sequence: CSARPRQETQYF.

This clonotype was seen repeatedly, ten times or more. The rearrangement links TRBV28 to TRBJ1-2; 7 bases are shared with TRBD1. CDR1 MDHEN and CDR2 SYDVKM come from the germline V gene. The ends lost 6 bases at V and 4 bases at J; junction bases unmatched: 11. The CDR3 has 15 amino acids. CDR3 in DNA: TGTGCCAGCAGCCTCATCGACAGGGAAGGCTATGGCTACACCTTC. Encoded protein: CASSLIDREGYGYTF.

This clonotype was seen at least ten times. The J gene is TRBJ2-7, the V gene TRBV23-1, with D perhaps matching TRBD1 (6 bases). TRBV23-1 is known as an ORF, though its function is uncertain. There are 20 residues in the CDR3. V dropped 0 bases and J dropped 9 bases, with 33 bases sitting between them. This CDR3 reads CASSQSMGQRRGPLRRWQYF. In DNA form, the CDR3 reads TGCGCCAGCAGTCAATCGATGGGACAAAGGAGAGGGCCTCTAAGGAGATGGCAGTACTTC.